This paragraph reports one T cell receptor beta chain. Its antigen is unknown. Only in-frame clones appear in the TCRdb table, and some are missing; sequencing was by immunoSEQ multiplex PCR. The sample lists roughly 2 million clones, about 95% occurring once. The sample is drawn from a study of shared clonotypes between healthy human individuals. Study information: The study drew on a couple of women and three men aged 18 to 49 as donors. Each donor's CD4 naive and CD4 memory cells filled three plates apiece, CD8 naive two, and CD8 memory one. Whole-study findings and limits: It was anticipated that sequencing depth would influence how many clonotypes donors shared. What rarefaction showed was incomplete sorted-subset sequencing despite large depth.

Positively selected for CCR7, the CD45RO-negative cells used as naive CD8 cells excluded terminally differentiated effector memory CD45RA+ cells. The V gene's germline CDR1 is SGHDT and CDR2 YYEEEE. This CDR3 region has 15 residues. Trimming removed 4 bases from V and 5 bases from J; junction bases left unmatched: 8. The receptor was isolated from a man aged 18-30 years in good health. The source material was naive CD8+ T cells sorted from blood. J is TRBJ1-4 and V is TRBV5-6, with 7 bases fitting TRBD1. The CDR3 is CASSTGQAINEKLFF. CDR3 nucleotides: TGTGCCAGCAGCACAGGACAGGCTATAAATGAAAAACTGTTTTTT.